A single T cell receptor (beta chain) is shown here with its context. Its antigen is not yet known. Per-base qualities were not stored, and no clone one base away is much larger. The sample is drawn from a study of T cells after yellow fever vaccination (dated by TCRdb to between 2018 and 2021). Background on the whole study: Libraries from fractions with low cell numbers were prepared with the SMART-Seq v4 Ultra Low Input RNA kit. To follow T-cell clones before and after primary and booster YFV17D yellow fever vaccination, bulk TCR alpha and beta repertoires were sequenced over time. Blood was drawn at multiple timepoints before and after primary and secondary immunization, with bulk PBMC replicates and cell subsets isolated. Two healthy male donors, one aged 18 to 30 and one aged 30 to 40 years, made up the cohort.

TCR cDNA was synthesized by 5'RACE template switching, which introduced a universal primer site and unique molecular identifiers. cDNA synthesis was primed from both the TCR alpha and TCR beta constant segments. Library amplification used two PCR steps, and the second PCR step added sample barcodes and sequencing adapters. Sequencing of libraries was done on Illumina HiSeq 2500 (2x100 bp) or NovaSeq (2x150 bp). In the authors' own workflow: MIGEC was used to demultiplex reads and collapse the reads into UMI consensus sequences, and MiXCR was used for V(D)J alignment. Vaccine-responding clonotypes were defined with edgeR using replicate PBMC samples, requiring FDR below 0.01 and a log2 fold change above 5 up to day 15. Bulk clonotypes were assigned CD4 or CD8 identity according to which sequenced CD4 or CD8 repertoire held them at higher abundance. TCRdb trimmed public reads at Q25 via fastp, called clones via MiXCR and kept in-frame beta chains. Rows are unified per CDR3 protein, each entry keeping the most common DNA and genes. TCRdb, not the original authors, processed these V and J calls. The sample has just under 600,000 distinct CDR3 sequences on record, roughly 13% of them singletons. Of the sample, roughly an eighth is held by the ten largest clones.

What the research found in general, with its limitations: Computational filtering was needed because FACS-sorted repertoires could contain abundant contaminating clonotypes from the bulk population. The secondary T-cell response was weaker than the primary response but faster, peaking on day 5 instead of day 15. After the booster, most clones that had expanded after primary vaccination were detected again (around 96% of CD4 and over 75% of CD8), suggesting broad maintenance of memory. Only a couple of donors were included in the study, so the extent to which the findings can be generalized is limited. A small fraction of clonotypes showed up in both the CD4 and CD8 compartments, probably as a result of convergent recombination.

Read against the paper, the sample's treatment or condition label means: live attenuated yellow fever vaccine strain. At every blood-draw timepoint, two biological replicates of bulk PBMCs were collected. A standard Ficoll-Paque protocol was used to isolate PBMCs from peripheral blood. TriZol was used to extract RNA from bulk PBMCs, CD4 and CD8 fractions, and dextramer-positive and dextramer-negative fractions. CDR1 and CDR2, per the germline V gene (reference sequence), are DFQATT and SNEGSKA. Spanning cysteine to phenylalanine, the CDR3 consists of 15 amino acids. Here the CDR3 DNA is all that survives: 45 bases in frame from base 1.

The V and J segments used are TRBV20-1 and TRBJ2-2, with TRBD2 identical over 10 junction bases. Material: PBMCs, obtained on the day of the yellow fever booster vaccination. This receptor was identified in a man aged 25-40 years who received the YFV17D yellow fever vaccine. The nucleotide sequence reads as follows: TGCACCCTCAGGAGACTAGCGGGTTCCGAAGGGGAGCTGTTTTTT. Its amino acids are CTLRRLAGSEGELFF.